This TCR beta chain emerged from a study of T cell responses to AZD1222 COVID-19 vaccine. On the study more broadly: Doses given second, at about 4 or about 12 weeks, were pooled.

The method was immunoSEQ multiplex PCR; TCRdb's version includes in-frame clones alone and lacks a portion of them. The sample has 35,000 or so clones; about 89% are singletons. On this clone itself: Its antigen is not identified.

Study-level points and caveats: There were mostly white British donors and more females than males, and clonal diversity was possibly underestimated.

This CDR3 comprises 12 residues. Trimming removed 2 bases at V and 5 bases at J, with 4 bases between. Germline-derived CDR1 and CDR2 are MDHEN and SYDVKM. The sequenced sample was peripheral blood, obtained on day 0 of AZD1222 vaccination. The chain uses TRBV28 and TRBJ1-5; D is ambiguous. This receptor was obtained from an adult in good health. The DNA of the CDR3 is TGTGCCAGCAGTTTAGTGGATCAGCCCCAGCATTTT. Its translation: CASSLVDQPQHF.